These T cell receptor beta chains were read from a single sample in a study of cytomegalovirus exposure and HLA in healthy donors. Sequencing was performed with immunoSEQ multiplex PCR; in TCRdb, only in-frame clones are kept and a portion is missing. Here the sample spans roughly 96,000 clones, approximately 75% being singletons. Sequenced input: PBMCs. These receptors originate from a female donor in good health and CMV-seropositive. Both conserved end residues are part of each CDR3. The order of the fields is CDR3 protein, CDR3 DNA, clone size, V gene, J gene, D gene. D genes are given only for firm matches. Only some rows state a clone size, as once, few, many or a class for expanded clones.

CASSYIGDSEEQYF	TGTGCCAGCAGTTACATCGGGGACAGTGAAGAGCAGTACTTC	-	TRBV6-6	TRBJ2-7	TRBD1
CASSLDGTVYGYTF	TGTGCCAGCAGCTTAGACGGGACAGTATATGGCTACACCTTC	-	TRBV7-8	TRBJ1-2	TRBD1
CASSPGAGANEKLFF	TGTGCCAGCTCACCGGGGGCTGGGGCTAATGAAAAACTGTTTTTT	-	TRBV18	TRBJ1-4	-
CASGPTGSSYEQYF	TGTGCCAGCGGACCGACAGGGAGCTCCTACGAGCAGTACTTC	once	TRBV9	TRBJ2-7	TRBD1
CASSQLSGTGHGYTF	TGTGCCAGCAGCCAATTATCCGGGACAGGGCATGGCTACACCTTC	-	TRBV14	TRBJ1-2	TRBD1
CASSGGRTGRGEKLFF	TGCGCCAGCAGCGGGGGCCGGACAGGCCGGGGCGAAAAACTGTTTTTT	-	TRBV5-1	TRBJ1-4	TRBD1
CASSPGGPSDTQYF	TGTGCCAGCAGTCCGGGGGGGCCTTCAGATACGCAGTATTTT	-	TRBV6-4	TRBJ2-3	TRBD2
CASREGTGNSDSEAFF	TGTGCCAGCAGAGAAGGGACAGGGAATAGCGATTCTGAAGCTTTCTTT	many	TRBV28	TRBJ1-1	TRBD1
CASSFSGGQETQYF	TGTGCCAGCAGCTTTAGCGGAGGCCAAGAGACCCAGTACTTC	-	TRBV7-2	TRBJ2-5	-
CASSLRRYRGNQPQHF	TGTGCCAGCAGTTTACGACGTTACAGGGGCAATCAGCCCCAGCATTTT	-	TRBV28	TRBJ1-5	-
CAIRLAGGLYEQYF	TGTGCCATCAGACTAGCGGGAGGGTTGTACGAGCAGTACTTC	-	TRBV10-3	TRBJ2-7	TRBD2
CAWTRTSGSYNEQFF	TGTGCCTGGACCCGGACTAGCGGCTCCTACAATGAGCAGTTCTTC	-	TRBV30	TRBJ2-1	TRBD2
CASSPGRGSYEQYF	TGCGCCAGCAGCCCCGGACGGGGCTCCTACGAGCAGTACTTC	-	TRBV4-3	TRBJ2-7	-
CASSALAGGAYEQYF	TGTGCCAGCAGTGCCCTAGCGGGAGGGGCCTACGAGCAGTACTTC	-	TRBV6-1	TRBJ2-7	TRBD2
CASSLERRGRGNTEAFF	TGTGCCAGCAGCTTGGAGAGAAGAGGACGGGGGAACACTGAAGCTTTCTTT	-	TRBV5-8	TRBJ1-1	-
CASSQVLAGYYEQYF	TGCGCCAGCAGCCAAGTACTAGCGGGGTACTACGAGCAGTACTTC	-	TRBV4-1	TRBJ2-7	TRBD2
CSVTLGQGAVGAFF	TGCAGCGTCACCCTGGGACAGGGGGCGGTTGGAGCTTTCTTT	-	TRBV29-1	TRBJ1-1	TRBD1
CASSLEQEYEQYF	TGTGCCAGCAGCTTAGAGCAAGAGTACGAGCAGTACTTC	few	TRBV7-9	TRBJ2-7	-
CASSPIAGFYNEQFF	TGTGCCAGCAGCCCTATAGCGGGGTTCTACAATGAGCAGTTCTTC	-	TRBV14	TRBJ2-1	TRBD2
CASSYRDRGYEQYF	TGTGCCAGCAGTTACCGGGACAGGGGCTACGAGCAGTACTTC	-	TRBV27	TRBJ2-7	TRBD1
CASSLLEETQYF	TGTGCCAGCAGCTTATTAGAGGAGACCCAGTACTTC	-	TRBV7-9	TRBJ2-5	-
CSVEGLEGSTEAFF	TGCAGCGTTGAAGGCCTGGAGGGATCCACTGAAGCTTTCTTT	-	TRBV29-1	TRBJ1-1	-
CASSRRLRDMNTEAFF	TGTGCCAGCAGCCGAAGGTTGAGGGACATGAACACTGAAGCTTTCTTT	-	TRBV5-6	TRBJ1-1	-
CASSWAFSGANVLTF	TGTGCCAGCAGCTGGGCGTTCTCTGGGGCCAACGTCCTGACTTTC	few	TRBV5-8	TRBJ2-6	-
CASSPTSGVPYEQYF	TGTGCCAGCAGTCCAACTAGCGGGGTCCCCTACGAGCAGTACTTC	-	TRBV28	TRBJ2-7	TRBD2
CASSPRTGEGYGYTF	TGCGCCAGCAGCCCAAGGACAGGGGAAGGCTATGGCTACACCTTC	-	TRBV5-1	TRBJ1-2	TRBD1
CASSRRAGGYEQYF	TGTGCCAGCAGCCGCAGGGCAGGGGGCTACGAGCAGTACTTC	-	TRBV6-5	TRBJ2-7	TRBD1
CASSPGGRAGETQYF	TGTGCCAGCAGCCCGGGCGGGAGGGCCGGAGAGACCCAGTACTTC	-	TRBV4-2	TRBJ2-5	TRBD2
CASRRQGNYGYTF	TGTGCCAGCAGACGACAGGGAAACTATGGCTACACCTTC	-	TRBV2	TRBJ1-2	TRBD1
CASREGGLNTEAFF	TGTGCCAGCAGAGAGGGGGGGTTGAACACTGAAGCTTTCTTT	few	TRBV2	TRBJ1-1	-
CASILGLGAFF	TGTGCCAGCATCCTGGGACTTGGAGCTTTCTTT	-	TRBV5-8	TRBJ1-1	-
CASRTGAGETQYF	TGTGCCAGCAGAACAGGGGCGGGGGAGACCCAGTACTTC	-	TRBV7-9	TRBJ2-5	-
CASSVLTGEGEKLFF	TGTGCCAGCAGCGTTCTGACAGGGGAGGGTGAAAAACTGTTTTTT	-	TRBV9	TRBJ1-4	TRBD1
CASSPGTGYEGYTF	TGTGCCAGCAGTCCCGGGACAGGGTATGAGGGCTACACCTTC	-	TRBV6-1	TRBJ1-2	TRBD1
CASSRGATNEKLFF	TGCGCCAGCAGCCGAGGTGCAACTAATGAAAAACTGTTTTTT	-	TRBV4-3	TRBJ1-4	-
CASSQLTSGYEQYF	TGTGCCAGCAGCCAATTGACTAGCGGCTACGAGCAGTACTTC	once	TRBV14	TRBJ2-7	TRBD2
CASSAGYTNTGELFF	TGTGCCAGCAGCGCCGGGTACACGAACACCGGGGAGCTGTTTTTT	-	TRBV9	TRBJ2-2	-
CASSYSARGQQETQYF	TGTGCCAGCAGTTACTCGGCCAGGGGACAGCAAGAGACCCAGTACTTC	-	TRBV6-5	TRBJ2-5	TRBD1
CASSLARDNEQFF	TGTGCCAGCAGCTTAGCCAGGGACAATGAGCAGTTCTTC	few	TRBV7-6	TRBJ2-1	-
CATGNRDRGSEQYF	TGTGCCACAGGAAACCGGGACAGGGGTTCCGAGCAGTACTTC	-	TRBV10-3	TRBJ2-7	TRBD1
CASSLGPEGGYTF	TGTGCCAGCAGCCTGGGGCCCGAAGGGGGCTACACCTTC	-	TRBV7-3	TRBJ1-2	-
CASSTGGNYGYTF	TGTGCCAGCAGTACAGGGGGGAACTATGGCTACACCTTC	-	TRBV25-1	TRBJ1-2	TRBD1
CASSLLAGAHNEQFF	TGCGCCAGCAGCTTGCTAGCGGGGGCTCACAATGAGCAGTTCTTC	-	TRBV5-1	TRBJ2-1	TRBD2
CASTSQGLTNEKLFF	TGTGCCAGCACCTCCCAGGGGTTAACTAATGAAAAACTGTTTTTT	-	TRBV28	TRBJ1-4	-
CASSYLAGVTDTQYF	TGTGCCAGCAGTTACCTAGCGGGGGTGACAGATACGCAGTATTTT	-	TRBV28	TRBJ2-3	TRBD2
CASSQEPPGSGANVLTF	TGCGCCAGCAGCCAAGAGCCCCCAGGGTCAGGGGCCAACGTCCTGACTTTC	-	TRBV4-3	TRBJ2-6	-
CASSLSPGSEAFF	TGTGCCAGCAGCTTATCCCCGGGATCCGAAGCTTTCTTT	-	TRBV7-2	TRBJ1-1	-
CASSLLADADNEQFF	TGTGCCAGCAGCCTACTAGCGGATGCCGACAATGAGCAGTTCTTC	-	TRBV7-8	TRBJ2-1	TRBD2
CASSPGPERAEAFF	TGTGCCAGCTCTCCGGGCCCTGAGAGGGCTGAAGCTTTCTTT	-	TRBV6-1	TRBJ1-1	-
CASSPRSDPYEQYF	TGCGCCAGCAGCCCCAGGTCCGACCCCTACGAGCAGTACTTC	few	TRBV4-1	TRBJ2-7	-
CASTQQGSGYTF	TGTGCCAGCACCCAACAGGGCAGCGGCTACACCTTC	-	TRBV28	TRBJ1-2	-
CASSRWTGVHEKLFF	TGCGCCAGCAGCCGTTGGACAGGAGTTCACGAAAAACTGTTTTTT	-	TRBV4-1	TRBJ1-4	TRBD1
CASSFSLSHTIYF	TGTGCCAGCAGTTTTAGTTTATCGCACACCATATATTTT	few	TRBV28	TRBJ1-3	-
CASSQQGALGYTF	TGTGCCAGCAGCCAACAGGGGGCGCTGGGCTACACCTTC	once	TRBV7-2	TRBJ1-2	TRBD1
CASSQGGGMADTQYF	TGTGCCAGCAGCCAAGGTGGAGGGATGGCAGATACGCAGTATTTT	-	TRBV4-2	TRBJ2-3	-
CASSLAGGQSWDTQYF	TGTGCCAGCAGCTTAGCGGGGGGGCAGTCTTGGGATACGCAGTATTTT	-	TRBV7-8	TRBJ2-3	-
CATSLPGRGTDTQYF	TGTGCCACCAGTTTACCCGGGCGGGGGACAGATACGCAGTATTTT	-	TRBV6-6	TRBJ2-3	TRBD2